This T cell receptor beta chain is drawn from a study of blood T cells in healthy people across ages. Whole-study results and caveats: With age, beta diversity per million T cells declined roughly linearly, significantly by approximately 41. Naive and antigen-experienced cells were not separated, limiting conclusive comparison. Naive CD4+ cell counts and diversity both ran higher in long-lived than in aged donors.

For the second PCR, which ran for roughly 6 to 11 cycles, a sample-barcoded 5' primer and a J-beta primer mix were used. One entry per CDR3 protein, called by TCRdb with MiXCR from the 5' RACE reads. The table lists over a million distinct CDR3 sequences, approximately 59% of them singletons. This clonotype was found a few times. Its target is unknown. Extraction of total RNA produced a minimum of 5.5 micrograms from each sample. The source is a man aged 18 to 35 in good health. Specimen: blood.

CDR3 in amino acids: CASSQERALTDTQYF. The CDR3 DNA reads as TGCGCCAGCAGCCAAGAGAGGGCTCTCACAGATACGCAGTATTTT. The chain carries TRBV4-3 and TRBJ2-3, with TRBD2 as a possible D gene (5 bases). Germline V gene sequence: CDR1 LGHNA, CDR2 YSLEER. Trimming took off 0 bases at V and 2 bases at J, with 9 bases between the two ends. The CDR3 runs 15 residues.